The rows below give T cell receptor beta chains drawn from one sample of a study of long-term antiretroviral therapy in people with HIV. This table comes from immunoSEQ multiplex PCR, and its TCRdb copy is limited to in-frame clones, with some not included. The table has more than 20,000 clones, 85% seen once. Sequencing was performed on unsorted PBMCs, taken 2.3 years after starting antiretroviral therapy. Receptors were obtained from a man between 35 and 55 years old with HIV. The CDR3 runs from the conserved cysteine through the conserved F or W. Each record gives: clone size, J gene, V gene, D gene, CDR3 protein, CDR3 DNA. D genes are given only for firm matches. Where a row states a size, it is once, few, many or the class of an expanded clone; other rows omit it.

abundance: few
j_gene: TRBJ1-5
v_gene: TRBV19
d_gene: TRBD1
CDR3aa: CASSISGQGNQPQHF
CDR3nt: TGTGCCAGTAGTATATCGGGACAGGGGAATCAGCCCCAGCATTTT

abundance: .
j_gene: TRBJ2-2
v_gene: TRBV9
d_gene: TRBD2
CDR3aa: CASSLRTSGLGGELFF
CDR3nt: TGTGCCAGCAGCTTAAGGACTAGCGGTTTAGGCGGGGAGCTGTTTTTT

abundance: .
j_gene: TRBJ1-5
v_gene: TRBV5-6
d_gene: .
CDR3aa: CASSSQGTGNQPQHF
CDR3nt: TGTGCCAGCAGCTCACAGGGTACGGGCAATCAGCCCCAGCATTTT

abundance: .
j_gene: TRBJ2-5
v_gene: TRBV6-5
d_gene: TRBD1
CDR3aa: CASSYGDRAETQYF
CDR3nt: TGTGCCAGCAGTTACGGCGACAGGGCGGAGACCCAGTACTTC

abundance: once
j_gene: TRBJ2-1
v_gene: TRBV6-5
d_gene: .
CDR3aa: CASSYSGIARGPEQFF
CDR3nt: TGTGCCAGCAGTTATAGCGGGATAGCGAGGGGGCCTGAGCAGTTCTTC

abundance: few
j_gene: TRBJ2-7
v_gene: TRBV11-2
d_gene: .
CDR3aa: CASSLDNRQSEQYF
CDR3nt: TGTGCCAGCAGCTTAGACAACAGGCAATCCGAGCAGTACTTC

abundance: .
j_gene: TRBJ2-7
v_gene: TRBV10-2
d_gene: TRBD2
CDR3aa: CASSEYSGRAWTYEQYF
CDR3nt: TGCGCCAGCAGTGAGTACAGCGGGAGGGCCTGGACCTACGAGCAGTACTTC

abundance: .
j_gene: TRBJ1-2
v_gene: TRBV6-1
d_gene: .
CDR3aa: CASSPRDYGYTF
CDR3nt: TGTGCCAGCAGCCCCCGGGACTATGGCTACACCTTC

abundance: .
j_gene: TRBJ1-5
v_gene: TRBV9
d_gene: .
CDR3aa: CASSPDWGNQPQHF
CDR3nt: TGTGCCAGCAGCCCTGATTGGGGCAATCAGCCCCAGCATTTT

abundance: .
j_gene: TRBJ2-6
v_gene: TRBV4-1
d_gene: TRBD1
CDR3aa: CASSQDPVDRLSGANVLTF
CDR3nt: TGCGCCAGCAGCCAAGATCCTGTGGACAGGTTATCTGGGGCCAACGTCCTGACTTTC

abundance: .
j_gene: TRBJ1-2
v_gene: TRBV10-1
d_gene: .
CDR3aa: CASSAHSNYGYTF
CDR3nt: TGCGCCAGCAGTGCACATTCTAACTATGGCTACACCTTC

abundance: once
j_gene: TRBJ2-7
v_gene: TRBV30
d_gene: TRBD2
CDR3aa: CAWSVNQAGGRYEQYF
CDR3nt: TGTGCCTGGAGTGTAAATCAAGCGGGAGGGCGTTACGAGCAGTACTTC

abundance: .
j_gene: TRBJ1-2
v_gene: TRBV5-1
d_gene: .
CDR3aa: CASSLGQPQKGYTF
CDR3nt: TGCGCCAGCAGCTTGGGACAGCCTCAGAAGGGCTACACCTTC

abundance: .
j_gene: TRBJ2-7
v_gene: TRBV4-1
d_gene: TRBD2
CDR3aa: CASSQDSGGSYEQYF
CDR3nt: TGCGCCAGCAGCCAAGATTCGGGAGGCTCCTACGAGCAGTACTTC

abundance: .
j_gene: TRBJ1-1
v_gene: TRBV5-8
d_gene: .
CDR3aa: CASSFGLPVNTEAFF
CDR3nt: TGTGCCAGCAGCTTCGGTCTTCCGGTGAACACTGAAGCTTTCTTT